A single sample gave rise to the 31 T cell receptor beta chains below, sequenced in a study of response to subunit inactivated influenza vaccine. TCRdb processed the RT-PCR reads anew with MiXCR; each CDR3 protein has one entry. Seen here are roughly 180,000 distinct CDR3 sequences, approximately 9.2% observed once, and the top ten hold under 13%. The source was non-naive T cells sorted from PBMCs, collected on the day of vaccination. The receptors originated from a man aged 45-65 years who received an inactivated influenza vaccine.

This clonotype was counted between two and nine times. The chain combines TRBV7-2 with TRBJ2-1; D remains ambiguous. Germline lookup yields CDR1 SGHTA and CDR2 FQGNSA. Trimming removed 8 bases at V and 4 bases at J, with 9 bases between. The CDR3 spans 12 residues. The CDR3 bases are TGTGCCAGCGGACCGAGATACAATGAGCAGTTCTTC. Encoded protein: CASGPRYNEQFF.

This clonotype was observed a few times. The chain joins TRBV7-2 to TRBJ2-2; D is unclear. The germline V gene has CDR1 SGHTA and CDR2 FQGNSA. V was cut by 5 bases and J by 3 bases, with 7 bases left in between. The CDR3 runs 13 residues. As DNA, the CDR3 is TGTGCCAGCAGCCGAGATTACACCGGGGAGCTGTTTTTT. This sequence encodes CASSRDYTGELFF.

This clonotype has a count of ten or more. CDR3 coding DNA: TGTGCCAGCAGCTTAGGCCCTAATGAAAAACTGTTTTTT. This translates into CASSLGPNEKLFF. The V gene is TRBV7-6, the J gene TRBJ1-4; no clear D gene. V was clipped by 1 base and J by 3 bases, with 3 bases between them. The length of the CDR3 is 13 residues. CDR1 SGHVS and CDR2 FNYEAQ come from the germline V gene.

This clonotype was counted between two and nine times. The chain has TRBV5-5 and TRBJ2-7; the match to TRBD2 covers 10 bases. J gave up 7 bases and V 1 base, and 14 bases lay outside the gene matches. CDR1 is SGHKS, CDR2 YYEKEE, per germline (reference sequence). The CDR3 is 17 amino acids. DNA of the CDR3: TGTGCCAGCAGCTTGCGGGCTAGCGGGGGTCACTTGGGGGAGCAGTACTTC. Amino acids: CASSLRASGGHLGEQYF.

This clonotype has a handful of counts. This chain joins TRBV4-2 and TRBJ2-6, with D unresolved. This CDR3 has 15 amino acids. The germline CDR1 and CDR2 sequences are LGHNA and YNFKEQ. V lost 0 bases and J lost 2, with 5 bases in between. The CDR3 DNA sequence: TGTGCCAGCAGCCAAGATTGGGCTGGGGCCAACGTCCTGACTTTC. It specifies CASSQDWAGANVLTF.

This clonotype has at least ten counts. This chain links TRBV4-2 with TRBJ1-2, with D unclear. V gave up 0 bases and J gave up 6 bases, with 14 bases separating them. Germline CDR1 is LGHNA and CDR2 is YNFKEQ. CDR3 length: 15 residues. CDR3: CASSQDDQERNGYTF. The CDR3 DNA is TGTGCCAGCAGCCAAGATGATCAGGAACGAAATGGCTACACCTTC.

This clonotype was counted only a few times. V gene TRBV5-1 combines with J gene TRBJ1-2, with TRBD1 as a possible D gene (5 bases). CDR3 size: 14 residues. V lost 0 bases and J lost 8, with 14 bases in between. The germline V gene encodes CDR1 SGHRS and CDR2 YFSETQ. The CDR3, as DNA: TGCGCCAGCAGCTTGGGGGCAGGGCGAGACGGCTACACCTTC. It specifies CASSLGAGRDGYTF.

The chain has TRBV18 and TRBJ1-4; D call uncertain. Trimming left V 3 bases short and J 4 bases short, with 3 bases between. The V gene's germline CDR1 is KGHSH and CDR2 LQKENI. This CDR3 has 12 residues. CDR3 in amino acids: CASSPYNEKLFF. For the CDR3, the DNA is TGTGCCAGCTCACCCTATAATGAAAAACTGTTTTTT.

The chain joins TRBV20-1 to TRBJ1-2; TRBD1 might be the D (5 bases). The V gene's germline CDR1 is DFQATT and CDR2 SNEGSKA (reference sequence). There are 12 residues in the CDR3. V lost 5 bases to trimming and J lost 4 bases, with 11 bases between them. CDR3 in DNA: TGCAGTGCTGAGGGGCGGGCCTATGGCTACACCTTC. The encoded protein is CSAEGRAYGYTF.

A few counts support this clonotype. The rearrangement links TRBV7-9 to TRBJ1-6; TRBD1 might be the D (5 bases). This CDR3 has 16 residues. V lost 4 bases to trimming and J lost 7 bases, with 17 bases between them. The germline V gene encodes CDR1 SEHNR and CDR2 FQNEAQ (reference sequence). The CDR3 sequence is CASSSGTGPHNSPLHF. As DNA, the CDR3 is TGTGCCAGCAGCTCGGGGACCGGGCCGCACAATTCACCCCTCCACTTT. Variable domain in full (rest from reference TRBV7-9 and TRBJ1-6): DTGVSQNPRHKITKRGQNVTFRCDPISEHNRLYWYRQTLGQGPEFLTYFQNEAQLEKSRLLSDRFSAERPKGSFSTLEIQRTEQGDSAMYLCASSSGTGPHNSPLHFGNGTRLTVT.

This rearrangement joins TRBV6-2 or TRBV6-3 to TRBJ2-1; no clear D gene. The V gene lost 0 bases and the J gene lost 0 bases, with 12 bases spanning the gap. The CDR3 extends over 17 amino acids. CDR1 MNHEY and CDR2 SVGEGT come from the germline V gene. DNA of the CDR3: TGTGCCAGCAGTTACTCGAAGAGGCCTGACTCCTACAATGAGCAGTTCTTC. Its translation is CASSYSKRPDSYNEQFF.

The sample holds many counts of this clonotype. The chain joins TRBV7-2 to TRBJ1-1; no definite D call. V lost 4 bases to trimming and J lost 1 base, with 13 bases between them. Germline V CDR1 and CDR2: SGHTA, FQGNSA. The length of the CDR3 is 15 residues. Here the CDR3 reads CASSSWAQENTEAFF. The CDR3 nucleotides are TGTGCCAGCAGCTCGTGGGCACAAGAGAACACTGAAGCTTTCTTT. The whole variable domain, filled in from reference TRBV7-2 and TRBJ1-1, reads GAGVSQSPSNKVTEKGKDVELRCDPISGHTALYWYRQSLGQGLEFLIYFQGNSAPDKSGLPSDRFSAERTGGSVSTLTIQRTQQEDSAVYLCASSSWAQENTEAFFGQGTRLTVV.

This chain joins TRBV6-5 and TRBJ2-1; D is undetermined. The CDR3 is 11 amino acids. Germline CDR1 is MNHEY and CDR2 is SVGAGI. Trimming cost V 4 bases and J 9 bases, with 7 bases left between them. CDR3 region: CASSSTGEQFF. CDR3 coding DNA: TGTGCCAGCAGTTCGACGGGTGAGCAGTTCTTC.

In this sample, this clonotype turned up a few times. The V gene is TRBV20-1, the J gene TRBJ2-3; TRBD2 agrees at 13 bases. The CDR3 covers 14 residues. The ends lost 5 bases at V and 4 bases at J; junction bases unmatched: 3. CDR1 is DFQATT, CDR2 SNEGSKA, per germline (reference sequence). This CDR3 is CSARTSGRADTQYF. CDR3 bases: TGCAGTGCTCGTACTAGCGGGAGGGCAGATACGCAGTATTTT.

The chain links TRBV6-5 to TRBJ2-1; the D is unclear. The CDR3 length is 13 residues. Per the germline V gene, CDR1 is MNHEY and CDR2 is SVGAGI. Deletions cut 1 base from V and 9 bases from J, with 10 bases between. In DNA, the CDR3 is TGTGCCAGCAGTTACTTCCTTGGTGGTGAGCAGTTCTTC. Translating gives CASSYFLGGEQFF.

The genes are TRBV6-2 or TRBV6-3 and TRBJ1-5, with TRBD1 matching 8 bases. Trimming removed 0 bases from V and 3 bases from J; junction bases left unmatched: 4. The CDR3 sequence is 16 residues long. Germline V CDR1 and CDR2: MNHEY, SVGEGT. The CDR3 reads CASSYSHRGYNQPQHF. CDR3 nucleotides: TGTGCCAGCAGTTACTCTCACAGGGGGTACAATCAGCCCCAGCATTTT.

This clonotype was picked up many times. The chain recombines TRBV5-1 with TRBJ1-2, with 7 bases that match TRBD1. The germline V gene encodes CDR1 SGHRS and CDR2 YFSETQ. V was pared by 3 bases and J by 8 bases, with 13 bases of the junction left unmatched. This CDR3 comprises 15 residues. CDR3 DNA sequence: TGCGCCAGCAGCTCACATCCCACAGGGGAGATCGGCTACACCTTC. Translating it yields CASSSHPTGEIGYTF.

In this sample, this clonotype turned up a few times. The genes are TRBV3-1 and TRBJ1-2, with 7 bases lining up with TRBD1. Germline assignment: CDR1 LGHDT and CDR2 YNNKEL (reference sequence). CDR3 length equals 15 residues. The junction had 12 bases not matched to a gene; V was cut back by 4 bases and J by 7 bases. The CDR3 nucleotides are TGTGCCAGCAGCCCAGGCCCGACAGGGTCTAGTGGCTACACCTTC. It translates to CASSPGPTGSSGYTF. Together with reference TRBV3-1 and TRBJ1-2, the CDR3 gives the full variable domain: DTAVSQTPKYLVTQMGNDKSIKCEQNLGHDTMYWYKQDSKKFLKIMFSYNNKELIINETVPNRFSPKSPDKAHLNLHINSLELGDSAVYFCASSPGPTGSSGYTFGSGTRLTVV.

Concerning this clonotype itself: Compared with germline, one end of the junction differs, possibly owing to a read error. This sequence joins TRBV28 and TRBJ2-7; the match to TRBD1 covers 9 bases. This CDR3 is built from 17 residues. Germline values: CDR1 MDHEN, CDR2 SYDVKM. The CDR3 spells CVSSSYPWGQGLDEQYF. For the CDR3, the DNA is TGTGTCAGCAGTTCCTATCCCTGGGGACAGGGTCTCGACGAGCAGTACTTC. Filled out from reference TRBV28 and TRBJ2-7, the complete variable domain reads DVKVTQSSRYLVKRTGEKVFLECVQDMDHENMFWYRQDPGLGLRLIYFSYDVKMKEKGDIPEGYSVSREKKERFSLILESASTNQTSMYLCVSSSYPWGQGLDEQYFGPGTRLTVT.

CDR3 coding DNA: TGTGCCTGGAGAGTCTTGGGGAACTACGAGCAGTACTTC. Its protein is CAWRVLGNYEQYF. The chain links TRBV30 to TRBJ2-7; unclear D gene. Trimming removed 3 bases from V and 3 bases from J, with 12 bases in between. Germline V lookup: CDR1 GTSNPN, CDR2 SVGIG (reference sequence). The length of the CDR3 is 13 residues. Drawing the rest from reference TRBV30 and TRBJ2-7, the complete variable domain is SQTIHQWPATLVQPVGSPLSLECTVEGTSNPNLYWYRQAAGRGLQLLFYSVGIGQISSEVPQNLSASRPQDRQFILSSKKLLLSDSGFYLCAWRVLGNYEQYFGPGTRLTVT.

This clonotype was counted at least ten times. The chain combines TRBV10-3 with TRBJ2-7; no clear D gene. This CDR3 is built from 15 residues. Germline lookup yields CDR1 ENHRY and CDR2 SYGVKD. The germline V and J ends were trimmed by 3 bases and 0 bases, with 12 bases remaining between them. The chain's CDR3 is CAISDVSLSSYEQYF. The CDR3, as DNA: TGTGCCATCAGTGATGTTAGCCTTAGCTCCTACGAGCAGTACTTC.

This clonotype has more than one count but fewer than ten. V usage is TRBV24-1 and J usage is TRBJ2-7; TRBD1 might be the D (5 bases). From germline, CDR1 is KGHDR and CDR2 SFDVKD. The CDR3 contains 15 residues. The V end was cut by 3 bases, the J end by 6 bases, with 17 bases between. The CDR3 region has the DNA TGTGCCACCAGTGATCCCCAGGGTACGTTTTCCGAGCAGTACTTC. Its translation is CATSDPQGTFSEQYF.

This clonotype was counted ten times or more. This chain links TRBV18 with TRBJ1-5; unclear D gene. The CDR3 sequence is 14 residues long. Per the germline V gene, CDR1 is KGHSH and CDR2 is LQKENI. V was pared by 3 bases and J by 2 bases, with 8 bases between. Here the CDR3 reads CASSPGTGNQPQHF. CDR3 DNA sequence: TGTGCCAGCTCACCGGGTACTGGCAATCAGCCCCAGCATTTT.

The chain employs TRBV7-6 and TRBJ2-1; D is unclear. Between the trimmed V and J ends, which lost 4 bases and 4 bases, there was a span of 23 bases. Germline V lookup: CDR1 SGHVS, CDR2 FNYEAQ. The CDR3 spans 18 residues. The CDR3 reads CASSSGRFGYNGYNEQFF. CDR3 nucleotide sequence: TGTGCCAGCAGCTCAGGCCGCTTTGGGTATAACGGTTACAATGAGCAGTTCTTC.

This clonotype has only a few counts. Mismatch with germline at one junction end may stem from a read error. The chain recombines TRBV4-1 with TRBJ1-1; the D gene is possibly TRBD1 (5 bases). From germline, CDR1 is MGHRA and CDR2 YSYEKL. The CDR3 spans 15 residues. The chain's CDR3 is CASSQGPGRNTEVFF. The CDR3 coding sequence is TGCGCCAGCAGCCAAGGGCCGGGACGGAACACTGAAGTTTTCTTT.

Only a few counts were recorded for this clonotype. The J gene is TRBJ2-7, the V gene TRBV4-3; a possible D gene is TRBD1 (6 bases). V shed 0 bases and J shed 4 bases, with 13 bases lying between them. This CDR3 has 15 residues. The V gene's germline CDR1 is LGHNA and CDR2 YSLEER. The CDR3 loop is CASSQEGALLYEQYF. The CDR3 DNA follows: TGCGCCAGCAGCCAAGAGGGGGCCCTGCTGTACGAGCAGTACTTC.

This clonotype has only a few counts. This chain joins TRBV19 and TRBJ2-3; TRBD2 agrees at 7 bases. Germline-derived CDR1 and CDR2 are LNHDA and SQIVND (reference sequence). The CDR3 spans 16 residues. V lost 4 bases, J lost 2 bases, and 9 bases stayed unmatched. CDR3 nucleotide sequence: TGTGCCAGTAGTACCCTGCGCGGGAGATACACAGATACGCAGTATTTT. This gives the protein CASSTLRGRYTDTQYF.

This clonotype was observed a few times. The rearrangement uses TRBV5-1 and TRBJ1-1; tentatively, D is TRBD1 (6 bases). Germline V CDR1 and CDR2: SGHRS, YFSETQ. The V end was cut by 0 bases, the J end by 7 bases, with 7 bases between. CDR3 size: 12 residues. CDR3 DNA sequence: TGCGCCAGCAGCTTGGAGGGGGTTGAAGCTTTCTTT. Amino acid sequence: CASSLEGVEAFF.

V and J are TRBV21-1 and TRBJ1-5; the D segment call TRBD1 is taken from the table without a DNA check. TRBV21-1 is a pseudogene. CDR3 length equals 17 residues. CDR3 nucleotides: TGTGCCAGCAGCACCCCTTACAGGGGAACGCGCAATCAGCCCCAGCATTTT. Translated, it gives CASSTPYRGTRNQPQHF.

This clonotype has only a few counts. V usage is TRBV2 and J usage is TRBJ2-5; D may be TRBD1 (6 bases). Trimming stripped 6 bases from V and 4 bases from J, with 12 bases between. Per germline, CDR1 SNHLY and CDR2 FYNNEI. The CDR3 covers 13 residues. CDR3 residues: CASRRQVRETQYF. In nucleotides, the CDR3 is TGTGCCAGCAGACGACAGGTCCGAGAGACCCAGTACTTC.

For this clonotype: A clone one base away is much larger, so this may be a read error. The conserved phenylalanine or tryptophan is not found at the CDR3 terminus, so this likely reflects a read error. The chain's CDR3 is CSVGDGANEQFL. CDR3 in DNA: TGCAGCGTTGGGGACGGGGCCAATGAGCAGTTCCTC. V gene TRBV29-1 combines with J gene TRBJ2-1, with D perhaps given as TRBD1 or TRBD2 (5 bases each). CDR1 is SQVTM and CDR2 is ANQGSEA in the germline V gene. V was trimmed by 4 bases and J by 6 bases, leaving 10 bases between them. This CDR3 has 12 residues.